Listed below are T cell receptor beta chains from one sample, sequenced in a study of control samples from healthy donors and cancer patients. This table comes from immunoSEQ multiplex PCR, and its TCRdb copy is limited to in-frame clones, with some not included. Altogether fewer than 200,000 clones are present, just under 95% being singletons, with the ten largest covering 4.1%. Sequences were obtained from blood. These receptor sequences come from a woman aged 60-75 years in good health. Both conserved end residues are part of each CDR3. The order of the fields is clone size, CDR3 length, D gene, J gene, V gene, CDR3 DNA, CDR3 protein. D genes are given only for firm matches. Rows may omit the clone size; those that give it use once, few, many or a size class.

- 8 - TRBJ2-1 TRBV27 TGTGCCAGCAGCGCCCAGTTCTTC CASSAQFF
- 15 - TRBJ1-1 TRBV5-8 TGTGCCAGCAGCTTTAACAGGGAGCGTAGCACTGAAGCTTTCTTT CASSFNRERSTEAFF
once 14 TRBD2 TRBJ2-5 TRBV6-6 TGTGCCAGCAGTTTGACTAGCGGTACGGAGACCCAGTACTTC CASSLTSGTETQYF
- 15 TRBD1 TRBJ1-4 TRBV3-1/TRBV3-2 TGTGCCAGCAGCCTTGGGGGACAGGGAGATGAAAAACTGTTTTTT CASSLGGQGDEKLFF
- 11 - TRBJ1-4 TRBV30 TGTGCCTGGAGTGTTCGGAGGGAACTGTTTTTT CAWSVRRELFF
- 14 - TRBJ1-3 TRBV6-5 TGTGCCAGCAGGTCAGAGTTTTATGGAAACACCATATATTTT CASRSEFYGNTIYF
few 15 TRBD1 TRBJ2-7 TRBV14 TGTGCCAGCAGCCAGTACAGGGGGCTCTCCTACGAGCAGTACTTC CASSQYRGLSYEQYF
- 13 - TRBJ2-1 TRBV5-6 TGTGCCAGCAGCTTTACGACTAACAATGAGCAGTTCTTC CASSFTTNNEQFF
- 15 TRBD2 TRBJ2-3 TRBV5-1 TGCGCCAGCAGCTACGGACTAGCGGGCACAGATACGCAGTATTTT CASSYGLAGTDTQYF
- 18 TRBD2 TRBJ2-5 TRBV7-2 TGTGCCAGCAGCTTATCCCAGCGGGGTAGCGGGGGGCGGGGGGCCCAGTACTTC CASSLSQRGSGGRGAQYF
- 15 TRBD1 TRBJ1-1 TRBV4-3 TGCGCCAGCAGCCAAAAACCGGGACAGAGTTTGAAAGCTTTCTTT CASSQKPGQSLKAFF
once 13 TRBD1 TRBJ1-1 TRBV10-3 TGTGCCATCAGGGGGACAGGGGGTTTTGAAGCTTTCTTT CAIRGTGGFEAFF
- 14 - TRBJ1-5 TRBV9 TGTGCCAGCAGCGGAGGTCTGAGCAATCAGCCCCAGCATTTT CASSGGLSNQPQHF
- 13 TRBD1 TRBJ1-5 TRBV12-3/TRBV12-4 TGTGCCAGCAGCCAGACAGGGGAACAGCCCCAGCATTTT CASSQTGEQPQHF
- 13 - TRBJ1-1 TRBV10-3 TGTGCCATCAGAGGGAGCCCATATACTGAAGCTTTCTTT CAIRGSPYTEAFF
once 15 TRBD1 TRBJ1-5 TRBV9 TGTGCCAGCAGCGTAGATGGAGGGGGCGGTCAGCCCCAGCATTTT CASSVDGGGGQPQHF
- 14 - TRBJ1-1 TRBV6-2/TRBV6-3 TGTGCCAGCAGTTACTCACAAGTGAACACTGAAGCTTTCTTT CASSYSQVNTEAFF
- 10 - TRBJ2-5 TRBV6-6 TGTGCCAGCAGGCAAGAGACCCAGTACTTC CASRQETQYF
- 16 - TRBJ2-5 TRBV13 TGTGCCAGCAGCTTGCGTGTAGTTGAGGGGGTGGAGACCCAGTACTTC CASSLRVVEGVETQYF
- 16 - TRBJ1-6 TRBV19 TGTGCCAGTAGTATAGACGTTGGTGGGGGAGATTCACCCCTCCACTTT CASSIDVGGGDSPLHF
once 10 - TRBJ2-3 TRBV18 TGTGCCAGCTCAGGGGATACGCAGTATTTT CASSGDTQYF
once 14 - TRBJ2-7 TRBV21-1 TGTGCCAGCGGGGGAACCGACAGGGAGTACGAGCAGTACTTC CASGGTDREYEQYF
- 15 - TRBJ1-4 TRBV6-2/TRBV6-3 TGTGCCAGCAGCCAGAGTAGGGCAAGAACGGAAAAACTGTTTTTT CASSQSRARTEKLFF
- 13 - TRBJ2-4 TRBV7-9 TGTGCCAGCAGCTTCTCCGGTAAAAACATTCAGTACTTC CASSFSGKNIQYF
- 15 - TRBJ2-7 TRBV10-3 TGTGCCATCAGTGGTGGGGGACACACTTCCTACGAGCAGTACTTC CAISGGGHTSYEQYF
once 15 TRBD1 TRBJ1-5 TRBV6-5 TGTGCCAGCAGACCCCAGGGGGGGAGCAATCAGCCCCAGCATTTT CASRPQGGSNQPQHF
- 14 - TRBJ1-1 TRBV11-2 TGTGCCAGCAGCTTTCCCGCAGAGGGGTCTGAAGCTTTCTTT CASSFPAEGSEAFF
- 15 - TRBJ2-6 TRBV5-1 TGCGCCAGCAGCTTGTTCTTATCTGGGGCCAACGTCCTGACTTTC CASSLFLSGANVLTF
- 15 - TRBJ1-1 TRBV6-1 TGTGCCAGCAGTGAACTGGGGGCAGTGAACACTGAAGCTTTCTTT CASSELGAVNTEAFF
- 12 - TRBJ1-2 TRBV30 TGTGCCTGGAGTTCTGGGGTTGGTGGCTACACCTTC CAWSSGVGGYTF
- 13 - TRBJ1-2 TRBV2 TGTGCCAGCTCACCCGAAGGGGCTCATGGCTACACCTTC CASSPEGAHGYTF
- 15 TRBD1 TRBJ1-6 TRBV18 TGTGCCAGCTCACCCGTGACAGGGACTGATTCACCCCTCCACTTT CASSPVTGTDSPLHF
- 14 TRBD1 TRBJ1-2 TRBV7-2 TGTGCCAGCAGCTTAGAGCTAGGGGGCTGGGGCTACACCTTC CASSLELGGWGYTF
- 13 - TRBJ1-1 TRBV30 TGTGCCTGGAATTCAGGGCGGTGGGCTGAAGCTTTCTTT CAWNSGRWAEAFF
once 17 TRBD2 TRBJ2-2 TRBV7-8 TGTGCCAGCAGCTTAATGCGCGGGGGGGCCGAGACCGGGGAGCTGTTTTTT CASSLMRGGAETGELFF
- 15 - TRBJ2-1 TRBV19 TGTGCCAGTAGTTCGTTGGATGGGTCCTACAATGAGCAGTTCTTC CASSSLDGSYNEQFF
- 14 TRBD1 TRBJ1-6 TRBV7-2 TGTGCCAGCAGCACCGGGACAGGAGGGTCACCCCTCCACTTT CASSTGTGGSPLHF
few 15 TRBD1 TRBJ1-3 TRBV7-9 TGTGCCAGCAGCTCGGCAAGGGGGCAGGGAAACACCATATATTTT CASSSARGQGNTIYF
- 17 TRBD2 TRBJ2-1 TRBV11-2 TGTGCCAGCAGCCCCATCCCAGCGGGGAGATTAAACAATGAGCAGTTCTTC CASSPIPAGRLNNEQFF
- 16 - TRBJ1-1 TRBV11-2 TGTGCCAGCAGCTTAGGTCGGGGCGGGGGGAACACTGAAGCTTTCTTT CASSLGRGGGNTEAFF
- 14 - TRBJ2-7 TRBV12-5 TGTGCTAGTGGTTCCGACAGGAGCTCCTACGAGCAGTACTTC CASGSDRSSYEQYF
- 18 - TRBJ1-6 TRBV7-8 TGTGCCAGCAGCTTAGTCCAGGGGTCCTCTACCTATAATTCACCCCTCCACTTT CASSLVQGSSTYNSPLHF
- 14 - TRBJ1-5 TRBV7-9 TGTGCCAGCAGCTTAGAGCAGGGAGGTCAGCCCCAGCATTTT CASSLEQGGQPQHF
- 14 - TRBJ1-2 TRBV9 TGTGCCAGCAGCGTAGAGGGGATTTCGCGAGGCTACACCTTC CASSVEGISRGYTF
- 15 TRBD1 TRBJ2-5 TRBV5-8 TGTGCCAGCAGCCCGGGGACAGGGGGTTTCGAGACCCAGTACTTC CASSPGTGGFETQYF
- 16 TRBD2 TRBJ2-1 TRBV4-1 TGCGCCAGCAGCGGTCCCGGGACTAGCGGGGTAAATGAGCAGTTCTTC CASSGPGTSGVNEQFF
- 15 TRBD1 TRBJ1-1 TRBV7-3 TGTGCCAGCAGCTTAACCAGGGGGAAGAACACTGAAGCTTTCTTT CASSLTRGKNTEAFF
- 13 - TRBJ1-1 TRBV29-1 TGCAGCGTTGGTCCGAGGGCGAACACTGAAGCTTTCTTT CSVGPRANTEAFF
- 14 - TRBJ1-5 TRBV19 TGTGCCAGTAGTACAGGAGGAAGCAATCAGCCCCAGCATTTT CASSTGGSNQPQHF
- 11 - TRBJ2-7 TRBV6-5 TGTGCCAGCAGTTTGGGGTTCGAGCAGTACTTC CASSLGFEQYF
- 15 - TRBJ1-1 TRBV5-1 TGCGCCAGCAGCCTGACGACAGGTCGTAACACTGAAGCTTTCTTT CASSLTTGRNTEAFF
- 16 TRBD1 TRBJ2-2 TRBV7-2 TGTGCCAGCCTGATCCCCGGGACAGCGAACACCGGGGAGCTGTTTTTT CASLIPGTANTGELFF
once 13 - TRBJ1-5 TRBV15 TGTGCCACCAGCAGAGGCTTAAATCAGCCCCAGCATTTT CATSRGLNQPQHF
- 14 - TRBJ1-5 TRBV6-2/TRBV6-3 TGTGCCAGCAGTGACCATACTAGCAATCAGCCCCAGCATTTT CASSDHTSNQPQHF
- 13 - TRBJ1-1 TRBV27 TGTGCCAGCAGCCCGACAGAGGACACTGAAGCTTTCTTT CASSPTEDTEAFF
- 16 TRBD1 TRBJ2-2 TRBV5-1 TGCGCCAGCAGCTTGGGGGCAGGGGGTTACACCGGGGAGCTGTTTTTT CASSLGAGGYTGELFF
- 13 - TRBJ1-5 TRBV18 TGTGCCAGCTCACTGACTAGGGATCAGCCCCAGCATTTT CASSLTRDQPQHF
- 16 - TRBJ1-4 TRBV4-3 TGCGCCAGCAGCCAAGGAAGTCCAGGGTGGAATGAAAAACTGTTTTTT CASSQGSPGWNEKLFF
- 12 TRBD1 TRBJ2-7 TRBV5-1 TGCGCCAGCAGCCGGACAGGGGGCAAGCAGTACTTC CASSRTGGKQYF